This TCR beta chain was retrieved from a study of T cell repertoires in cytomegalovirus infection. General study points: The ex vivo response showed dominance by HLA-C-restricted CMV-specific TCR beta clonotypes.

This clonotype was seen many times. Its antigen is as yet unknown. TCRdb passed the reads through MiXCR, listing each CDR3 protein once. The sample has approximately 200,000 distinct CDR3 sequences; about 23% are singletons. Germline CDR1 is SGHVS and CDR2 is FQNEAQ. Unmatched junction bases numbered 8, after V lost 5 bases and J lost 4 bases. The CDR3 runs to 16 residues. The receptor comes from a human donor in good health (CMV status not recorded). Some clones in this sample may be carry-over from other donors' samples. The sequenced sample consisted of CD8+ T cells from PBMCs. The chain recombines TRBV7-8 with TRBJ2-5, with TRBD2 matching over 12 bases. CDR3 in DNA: TGTGCCAGCAGCCCAAACCTAGCGGGGGGGCGAGAGACCCAGTACTTC. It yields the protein CASSPNLAGGRETQYF.